This T cell receptor (beta chain) was sequenced in a study of blood T cell repertoires in COVID-19 (dated by TCRdb to the early 2020s). As for the study more broadly: Samples covering the acute and convalescent phases of COVID-19 were provided by collaborators in the United States, Italy and Spain. The material from the prospective study consisted of cDNA or gDNA derived from T cells, B-cell-depleted T cells, or PBMCs. Subjects who had been exposed to COVID-19, were actively infected with it, or had recovered from it provided the deeply sampled blood TCRbeta repertoires that made up the dataset. The repertoires were made available in a free public database intended to serve as a resource for research on the immune response to SARS-CoV-2. The samples were drawn from the first 160 participants of the ongoing ImmuneRACE study and from some 1,300 subjects provided by 6 global collaborators. The sample metadata nearly always contained a de-identified subject ID, COVID-19 status, age in years and sex. HLA class I and class II types, where available, came from metadata supplied by the sample provider rather than from assay-based typing. Overall results and qualifications from the work: How much clinical and demographic metadata was included differed by source and by participant, and the metadata was provided uncurated.

Taken from the germline V gene, the CDR1 and CDR2 loops are MDHEN and SYDVKM. From the cysteine through the phenylalanine, the CDR3 covers 16 amino acids. Of all the DNA, just the CDR3 is kept, 48 bases in frame from base 1. V loses 5 bases, J loses 2 bases, and the germline ends lie 13 bases apart. TCRbeta CDR3 regions were amplified from genomic DNA using the immunoSEQ Assay, a bias-controlled multiplex PCR. The original pipeline was this. The number of nucleated cells in each sample was estimated by amplification of reference gene primers within the assay. To quantify the absolute abundance of each unique TCRbeta CDR3 rearrangement, sequence reads were collapsed and filtered. For each sample, productive Simpson clonality was calculated as the square root of Simpson's diversity index across productive rearrangements. TCRdb holds this immuneACCESS table with in-frame rearrangements only. Some clones are missing; in checked studies, unresolved V genes explain under half, and the rest has no known cause. The V and J calls and clone size come from that table; D and trimming were worked out from the DNA. The sample table lists nearly 300,000 clones, over 85% of them with a count of one. 2.5% to 3% of the sample belongs to the ten largest clones.

In the prospective study, participants were roughly 18 to 95 years old, resided in 25 or so geographic areas of the United States, and were enrolled through a virtual design. To assign participants to cohorts, the prospective study relied on clinical history that participants themselves reported in a screening survey and a study questionnaire. A participant counted as exposed if, within 2 weeks of entering the study, that participant had been in contact with someone who had a PCR-confirmed or clinician-diagnosed COVID-19 case. In the prospective study, mobile phlebotomists collected whole blood, serum and a nasopharyngeal or oropharyngeal swab from each participant. Additional blood draws and questionnaires over an approximately two-month period could optionally be provided by prospective study participants. Before DNA extraction, blood samples from the prospective study were shipped at room temperature or frozen.

Worth noting for this clone: No antigen is known for it. Base qualities were left out, and no much larger clone turns up one base away.

This chain is built from TRBV28 and TRBJ2-6; the D gene is perhaps TRBD1, from 5 matching bases. Material: PBMCs or T cells enriched from blood (not recorded which). The receptor's source is a woman between 45 and 65 years old who had been exposed to COVID-19. CDR3 region: CASSSQGVAGANVLTF. In nucleotide form, the sequence is TGTGCCAGCAGTAGTCAGGGTGTTGCTGGGGCCAACGTCCTGACTTTC.